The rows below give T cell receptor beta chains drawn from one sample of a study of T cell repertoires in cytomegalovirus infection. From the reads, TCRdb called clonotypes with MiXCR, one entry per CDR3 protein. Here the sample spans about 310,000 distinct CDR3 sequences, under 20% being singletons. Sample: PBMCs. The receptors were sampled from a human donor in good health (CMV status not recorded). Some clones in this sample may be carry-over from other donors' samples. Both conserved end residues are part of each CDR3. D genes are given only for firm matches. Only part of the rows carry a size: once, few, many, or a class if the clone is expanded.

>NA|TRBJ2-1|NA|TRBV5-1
CASSQRVGAAWNEQFF
TGCGCCAGCAGCCAACGTGTGGGGGCGGCTTGGAATGAGCAGTTCTTC
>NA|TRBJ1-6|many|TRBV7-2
CASSRRETNSPLHF
TGTGCCAGCAGCAGAAGGGAGACTAATTCACCCCTCCACTTT
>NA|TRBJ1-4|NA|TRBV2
CASREGTVEKLFF
TGTGCCAGCAGAGAAGGGACGGTTGAAAAACTGTTTTTT
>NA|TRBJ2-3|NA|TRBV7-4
CASSPKGVAQYF
TGTGCCAGCAGCCCGAAGGGTGTAGCGCAGTATTTT
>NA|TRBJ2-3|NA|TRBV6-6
CASSQGLAPTDTQYF
TGTGCCAGCAGCCAGGGGCTAGCGCCCACAGATACGCAGTATTTT
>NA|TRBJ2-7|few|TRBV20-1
CSAYDGEVYEQYF
TGCAGTGCTTACGACGGAGAGGTCTACGAGCAGTACTTC
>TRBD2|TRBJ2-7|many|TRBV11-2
CASSGTGTSGYEQYF
TGTGCCAGCAGCGGAACAGGGACTAGCGGCTACGAGCAGTACTTC
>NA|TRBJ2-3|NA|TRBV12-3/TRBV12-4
CASSIVGNTQYF
TGTGCCAGCTCCATAGTGGGAAATACGCAGTATTTT
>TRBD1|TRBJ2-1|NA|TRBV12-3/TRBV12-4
CASSTGGTGGHNEQFF
TGTGCCAGCAGTACAGGCGGGACAGGGGGGCACAATGAGCAGTTCTTC
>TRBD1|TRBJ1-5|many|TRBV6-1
CASRLTGVNQPQHF
TGTGCCAGCAGACTGACAGGGGTAAATCAGCCCCAGCATTTT
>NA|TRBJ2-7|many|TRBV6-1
CASRISGRLWDEQYF
TGTGCCAGCAGAATCTCGGGGCGGCTATGGGACGAGCAGTACTTC
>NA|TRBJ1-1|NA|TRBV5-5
CASSLTQRDTEAFF
TGTGCCAGCAGCTTGACCCAAAGGGACACTGAAGCTTTCTTT
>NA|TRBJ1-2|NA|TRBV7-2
CASSVDWGWSKDGYTF
TGTGCCAGCAGCGTCGACTGGGGATGGAGTAAGGATGGCTACACCTTC
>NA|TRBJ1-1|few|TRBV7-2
CASRPEAFF
TGTGCCAGCAGACCTGAAGCTTTCTTT
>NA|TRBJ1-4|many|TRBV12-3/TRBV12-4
CASSATRGEKLFF
TGTGCCAGCAGCGCCACCCGGGGGGAAAAACTGTTTTTT
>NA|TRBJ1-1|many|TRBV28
CASRRQETEAFF
TGTGCCAGCAGGCGGCAAGAGACTGAAGCTTTCTTT
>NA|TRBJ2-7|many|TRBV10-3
CAISALQDSYEQYF
TGTGCCATCAGTGCTCTACAGGACTCCTACGAGCAGTACTTC
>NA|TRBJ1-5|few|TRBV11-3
CASSFGRVENQPQHF
TGTGCCAGCAGCTTCGGCAGGGTAGAAAATCAGCCCCAGCATTTT
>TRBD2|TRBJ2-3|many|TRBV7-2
CASSLILTGGVGSTDTQYF
TGTGCCAGCAGCTTAATTCTGACGGGGGGTGTAGGGAGCACAGATACGCAGTATTTT
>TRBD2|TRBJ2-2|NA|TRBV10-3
CAISERLAGETGELFF
TGTGCCATCAGTGAGAGACTAGCGGGGGAAACCGGGGAGCTGTTTTTT
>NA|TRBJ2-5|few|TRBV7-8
CASSSNNRGKAQETQYF
TGTGCCAGCAGCTCTAATAACCGGGGTAAAGCTCAAGAGACCCAGTACTTC
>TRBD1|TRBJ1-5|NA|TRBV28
CASSYGQGEISNQPQHF
TGTGCCAGCAGTTACGGACAGGGAGAGATTAGCAATCAGCCCCAGCATTTT
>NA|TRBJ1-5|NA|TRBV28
CASSFRRGPNQPQHF
TGTGCCAGCAGTTTTCGTCGAGGGCCGAATCAGCCCCAGCATTTT
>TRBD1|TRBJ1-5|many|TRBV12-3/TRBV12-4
CASSKQGVILPQHF
TGTGCCAGCAGTAAACAGGGGGTGATCTTGCCCCAGCATTTT
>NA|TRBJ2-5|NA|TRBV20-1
CSAQADAGMETQYF
TGCAGTGCTCAAGCAGACGCAGGAATGGAGACCCAGTACTTC
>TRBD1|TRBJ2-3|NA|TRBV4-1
CASSSGTVRTDTQYF
TGCGCCAGCAGCTCCGGGACAGTTCGCACAGATACGCAGTATTTT
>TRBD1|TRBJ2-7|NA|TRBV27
CASSAPGQGKDEQYF
TGTGCCAGCAGTGCACCGGGACAGGGTAAAGACGAGCAGTACTTC